This T cell receptor (beta chain) was identified in a study of blood T cell repertoires in COVID-19 (dated by TCRdb to 2019 to 2021). Background on the whole study: Samples from collaborators originated in the United States, Italy and Spain and spanned both the acute and convalescent phases of COVID-19. The prospective study material was composed of cDNA or gDNA derived from T cells, B-cell-depleted T cells, or PBMCs. Subjects who had been exposed to COVID-19, were actively infected with it, or had recovered from it provided the deeply sampled blood TCRbeta repertoires that made up the dataset. A freely available public database, intended as a resource for researchers studying the immune response to SARS-CoV-2, is where the repertoires were released. Samples came from the ongoing ImmuneRACE study (first 160 participants) plus 1,254 subjects from 6 global collaborators. Nearly every sample came with metadata listing a de-identified subject ID, COVID-19 status, age in years and sex. Where available, HLA class I and class II types were taken from metadata supplied by the sample provider and were not determined by assay-based typing.

From its cysteine to its phenylalanine, the CDR3 spans 14 amino acids. CDR3 DNA only is kept here, 42 bases in frame from base 1. Taken from the germline V gene, the CDR1 and CDR2 loops are KGHSH and LQKENI. The germline ends are 11 bases apart after V is trimmed by 3 bases and J by 3 bases. Worth noting for this clone: Its antigen is not yet known. Base qualities are not provided; no much larger clone lies one nucleotide away.

TCRbeta CDR3 regions were amplified from genomic DNA by means of the immunoSEQ Assay, a bias-controlled multiplex PCR. The paper's processing steps were these. Within the assay, amplification of reference gene primers was used to estimate how many nucleated cells each sample contained. To quantify the absolute abundance of each unique TCRbeta CDR3 rearrangement, sequence reads were collapsed and filtered. For each sample, productive Simpson clonality was calculated as the square root of Simpson's diversity index across productive rearrangements. Entries here come from immuneACCESS through TCRdb and include only in-frame sequences with V and J called. Some clones fail to appear in such tables; in the studies checked, an unresolved V gene covers under half of the shortfall, and the cause of the remainder is unknown. V, J and clone size derive from that table, while D and trimming were established from the DNA sequence. The sample has about 180,000 clones on record, just over 85% of them singletons. Of the sample, 5.5% to 7% falls within the top ten clones.

Findings and caveats that apply to the study as a whole: How much clinical and demographic metadata was included differed by source and by participant, and the metadata was provided uncurated.

Each collaborating institution followed its own protocols to collect whole blood in K2EDTA tubes. For TCRbeta analysis, collaborator samples were shipped as frozen whole blood, as isolated PBMCs, or as DNA extracted from either sample type. The material sequenced was peripheral blood. The TCR sequence derives from a man in his forties or fifties with active or convalescent COVID-19. This receptor chain uses TRBV18 and TRBJ1-2; the D segment could be TRBD1, given 6 matching bases. The sequenced DNA: TGTGCCAGCTCACCCTCGGACAGTTACTATGGCTACACCTTC. It encodes CASSPSDSYYGYTF.